This is a list of T cell receptor beta chains from one sample in a study of molecular identifiers for immune sequencing clone quantification. TCRdb re-derived calls from the PCR reads in MiXCR, one entry per CDR3 protein. The top ten hold about 1.3% of the sample, which has approximately 60,000 distinct CDR3 sequences, 15% to 20% seen once. The sequencing sample was made of naive CD8+ T cells from blood, with Jurkat cell RNA spiked in. The receptor set was obtained from a human donor in good health. Some libraries in this study had Jurkat cell RNA spiked in. Each CDR3 is given without its conserved first and last residue. Each record gives: V gene, J gene, CDR3 protein.

>TRBV3-1|TRBJ2-1
ASSTAPSSSNEQF
>TRBV29-1|TRBJ2-4
SARGTGSNIQY
>TRBV7-2|TRBJ2-3
ASSIGAGGGTDTQY
>TRBV6-6|TRBJ1-2
ATGSGAYGYT
>TRBV7-9|TRBJ1-1
ASSPPDMEAF
>TRBV10-1|TRBJ2-1
ATAGGAHNEQF
>TRBV11-3|TRBJ2-5
ASSPPGQETQY
>TRBV5-1|TRBJ2-1
ASSLGGPAFDEQF
>TRBV12-3/TRBV12-4|TRBJ2-5
ASSLTVGQDQETQY
>TRBV2|TRBJ2-1
ASSDPRDIAYNEQF
>TRBV13|TRBJ1-1
ASSLQVWTLNTEAF
>TRBV9|TRBJ2-7
ASSPVAGGYEQY
>TRBV6-5|TRBJ2-1
ASSPLPTGNEQF
>TRBV7-9|TRBJ2-3
ASSDPNPSRGKSSDTQY
>TRBV7-9|TRBJ2-7
ASSLVPSPSYEQY
>TRBV28|TRBJ2-7
ASSLVQGALYEQY
>TRBV28|TRBJ1-5
ASSNRGGQPQH
>TRBV6-1|TRBJ1-2
ASSEVAGANYGYT
>TRBV18|TRBJ1-4
ASSPTDRTTNEKLF
>TRBV7-9|TRBJ1-3
ASSLPTGFGNTIY
>TRBV12-3/TRBV12-4|TRBJ2-2
ASSFSAVGGELF
>TRBV13|TRBJ2-2
ASSTRASREWSTGELF
>TRBV7-8|TRBJ2-7
ASSFGGNYEQY
>TRBV20-1|TRBJ1-1
SASLDRFANTEAF
>TRBV5-4|TRBJ1-2
ASSLTGTGYGYT
>TRBV14|TRBJ2-7
ASSQEGGQGPYEQY
>TRBV7-9|TRBJ2-7
ASSPGGSYEQY
>TRBV29-1|TRBJ1-4
SVVWALSEKLF
>TRBV19|TRBJ1-2
ASSIGQGDYGYT
>TRBV7-6|TRBJ2-3
ASSGGGGTDTQY
>TRBV29-1|TRBJ2-7
SVEWPDSYEQY
>TRBV13|TRBJ1-1
ASSIGPHTEAF
>TRBV2|TRBJ2-3
ASSEGVGHSSYAQY
>TRBV7-6|TRBJ2-7
ASSSLRGLGSYEQY
>TRBV11-3|TRBJ2-5
ASSTRDREVQETQY
>TRBV2|TRBJ2-7
ASSPPTGHNYEQY
>TRBV10-3|TRBJ1-1
AISGLLVAEAF
>TRBV7-9|TRBJ2-5
ASSTTQRGSAETQY
>TRBV19|TRBJ2-7
ASSPTGPRTKYEQY
>TRBV4-1|TRBJ1-6
ASSLPEGYNSPLH
>TRBV21-1|TRBJ1-4
ASSSVVSRGNEKLF
>TRBV18|TRBJ2-5
ASSPFQTGSEETQY
>TRBV7-9|TRBJ2-3
ASSFGTTRGDTQY
>TRBV13|TRBJ2-3
ASSLGEPGLAEIGTSTDTQY
>TRBV28|TRBJ2-7
ASSLRLAGGEQY
>TRBV27|TRBJ2-1
ASSLFQGSLYNEQF